This TCR beta chain was recovered during a study of identical twins (TCRdb year 2016). Context from the whole study: To test whether fetal clonotypes persist, this study deep-sequenced TCR alpha and beta repertoires from monozygotic twins, from unrelated adults of various ages, and from cord blood. Replicate twin experiments were performed at different times using different library preparation protocols to rule out contamination.

All donors were healthy Caucasians. Three pairs of female monozygotic twins, all aged roughly 18 to 29 years, were included in the twin cohort. Positive isolation kits from Invitrogen were used to isolate CD4+ and CD8+ T cell populations. After removal of 8 bases from V and 0 bases from J, the junction retains 21 bases not matched to a gene. CDR3 length: 20 amino acids, cysteine to phenylalanine. Only the CDR3 part of the read is kept: 60 bases, read in frame from the first base. In regard to this clonotype: Its antigen specificity is not known. One base away there is no much larger clone; base qualities are not given.

Library method: 5' RACE. TCRdb names Illumina HiSeq 2000 as the instrument used. Template switching introduced a universal primer binding site; the final cDNA contained a unique molecular identifier, enabling accurate counting of TCR cDNA molecules. Specific primers in the conserved constant-segment region were used to synthesize first-strand cDNA for the TCR alpha and beta chains. Each cDNA library was double barcoded, with a SMART-Mk sample barcode plus Illumina barcodes, to control for contamination. TruSeq adapter sequences along with Illumina sample barcodes were introduced in two successive PCR steps. TCR alpha and beta cDNA libraries were sequenced on the Illumina HiSeq platform with custom primers. Regarding the original processing steps: MiGEC was used to process raw reads and extract unique molecular identifiers, and MiXCR was used to find CDR3 positions. Recombination models were inferred per individual with the repgenHMM and IGoR tools using an EM algorithm. The tcR package in R was used for shared clonotype analysis, with sharing normalized by the product of cloneset sizes. To study raw recombination free of thymic and clonal selection effects, out-of-frame nonproductive sequences were analyzed. TCRdb itself trimmed the public reads at Q25 with fastp, ran MiXCR and retained productive beta chains. Every entry covers one CDR3 protein and lists the most common genes and DNA from its rows. TCRdb, not the original authors, processed these V and J calls. This sample gives roughly 250,000 distinct CDR3 sequences in total; 6.5% to 9% of them show up just once. Roughly 5.4% of the sample is in the top ten clones.

General study outcomes and caveats: Out-of-frame TCR alpha sequences shared between twins showed an excess of low generation-probability sequences compared with coincidental sharing between unrelated individuals. In beta out-of-frame sequences, excess twin sharing was weaker, because having fewer shared sequences lowered the signal-to-noise ratio. Out-of-frame TCR alpha sharing in monozygotic twins was systematically underestimated by recombination models, whereas sharing between unrelated individuals was in agreement with the recombination models. Abundant cord blood beta clonotypes carried fewer insertions; young adult naive repertoires showed a weaker similar trend, while memory repertoires showed none. Because the same donors could not be followed over many years, the conclusions relied on cross-sectional statistical analysis. Zero-insertion analyses could be partly confounded by invariant T cells such as MAIT and iNKT, though diverse VJ usage argued against such confounding for most clonotypes.

Separately, the same data were catalogued under a study of yellow fever vaccine responses in identical twins. Drawing on the second study: According to the authors, the vaccine-induced T cell response in identical twins seemed to be partly convergent and partly specific to each individual. In the study, vaccine-responding T cell clones were precisely tracked in identical twins.

This receptor was taken from a woman under 30 in good health. The chain couples TRBV12-3 or TRBV12-4 to TRBJ1-5; TRBD1 lines up with 8 middle nucleotides. The sample consisted of CD8+ T cells sorted from blood. The CDR3 loop reads CASAPTGGGGGIYSNQPQHF. The DNA reads as follows: TGTGCCAGCGCACCTACAGGGGGGGGTGGGGGCATATATAGCAATCAGCCCCAGCATTTT.